These T cell receptor beta chains were read from a single sample in a study of cytomegalovirus exposure and HLA in healthy donors. Libraries were prepared by immunoSEQ multiplex PCR; TCRdb keeps only in-frame clonotypes and omits some of them. The sample shows more than 95,000 clones, 60% to 85% of them seen only once. Sequences were obtained from PBMCs. Every receptor here comes from a man between 35 and 55 years old in good health and CMV-seronegative. CDR3s include the opening cysteine and the closing phenylalanine or tryptophan. The order of the fields is D gene, clone size, V gene, J gene, CDR3 DNA, CDR3 protein. A D gene is named only where the DNA matches it firmly. Clone size is shown for a subset of rows, as once, few, many or a class of expanded clone.

-	once	TRBV18	TRBJ2-5	TGTGCCAGCTCATCGCAAGAGACCCAGTACTTC	CASSSQETQYF
-	-	TRBV15	TRBJ2-5	TGTGCCACCAGCAGAGATCCACTAGCCCGAGAGACCCAGTACTTC	CATSRDPLARETQYF
TRBD1	-	TRBV7-8	TRBJ1-5	TGTGCCAGCAGCCCAGACAGGGAGAATCAGCCCCAGCATTTT	CASSPDRENQPQHF
-	-	TRBV4-1	TRBJ1-5	TGCGCCAGCAGCCGAAACCCCCAGGCGAGTCAGCCCCAGCATTTT	CASSRNPQASQPQHF
-	-	TRBV28	TRBJ1-1	TGTGCCAGCAGCCTCATTGGAGCGGGAGGTGGGGCTTTCTTT	CASSLIGAGGGAFF
TRBD2	-	TRBV7-6	TRBJ2-1	TGTGCCAGCAGCCTCGGGACTATCAACTACAATGAGCAGTTCTTC	CASSLGTINYNEQFF
-	-	TRBV7-8	TRBJ1-1	TGTGCCAGCAGCTTAGCGGAGTCCAACACTGAAGCTTTCTTT	CASSLAESNTEAFF
-	-	TRBV7-9	TRBJ1-1	TGTGCCAGCAGCTCGGGACTTCTCGAAGCTTTCTTT	CASSSGLLEAFF
-	-	TRBV27	TRBJ2-7	TGTGCCAGCAGTTTATTACAGGGTGCCGAGCAGTACTTC	CASSLLQGAEQYF
-	-	TRBV27	TRBJ2-1	TGTGCCAGCAGTTTTGGGGGGAGCTCCTACAATGAGCAGTTCTTC	CASSFGGSSYNEQFF